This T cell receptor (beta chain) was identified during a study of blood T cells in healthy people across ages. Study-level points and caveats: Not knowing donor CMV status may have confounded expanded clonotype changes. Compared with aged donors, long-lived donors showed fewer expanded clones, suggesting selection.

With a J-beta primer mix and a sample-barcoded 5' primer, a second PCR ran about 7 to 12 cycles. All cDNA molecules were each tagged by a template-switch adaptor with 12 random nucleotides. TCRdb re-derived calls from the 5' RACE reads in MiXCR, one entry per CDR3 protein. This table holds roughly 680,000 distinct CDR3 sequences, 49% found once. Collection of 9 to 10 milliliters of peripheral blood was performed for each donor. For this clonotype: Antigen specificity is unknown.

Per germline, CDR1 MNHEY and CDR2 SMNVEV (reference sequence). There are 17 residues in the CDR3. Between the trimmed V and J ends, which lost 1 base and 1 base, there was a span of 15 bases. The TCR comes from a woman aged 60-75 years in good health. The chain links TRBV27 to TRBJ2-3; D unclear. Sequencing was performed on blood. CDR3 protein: CASSLYYPGQGTDTQYF. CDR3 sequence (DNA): TGTGCCAGCAGTTTATATTATCCCGGGCAGGGCACAGATACGCAGTATTTT.